This entry lists 23 T cell receptor beta chains sequenced from one sample in a study of cytomegalovirus exposure and HLA in healthy donors. The primer mix had 60 Vbeta and 13 Jbeta primers. Only in-frame clones appear in the TCRdb table, and some are missing; sequencing was by immunoSEQ multiplex PCR. The sample includes about 90,000 clones, 75% to 80% seen only once; the top ten take around 4.3%. The sample taken for sequencing was PBMCs. All receptors derive from a woman between 40 and 55 years old in good health and CMV-seropositive.

CDR3: CASSLTREAFF. In DNA form, the CDR3 reads TGTGCCAGCAGTTTGACGCGGGAAGCTTTCTTT. V is TRBV28 and J is TRBJ1-1; D remains ambiguous. Germline V gene data show CDR1 as MDHEN and CDR2 as SYDVKM. The CDR3 length is 11 residues. V was shortened by 3 bases and J by 8 bases, with 7 bases between the two germline ends.

This sequence joins TRBV18 and TRBJ2-1; D uncertain. Trimming took off 1 base at V and 4 bases at J, with 5 bases between the two ends. The CDR3 runs to 13 residues. Per germline, CDR1 KGHSH and CDR2 LQKENI. Written as DNA, the CDR3 is TGTGCCAGCTCACCACAGGAGTACAATGAGCAGTTCTTC. The encoded protein is CASSPQEYNEQFF.

This clone was seen a handful of times. DNA of the CDR3: TGTGCCAGCAGCTTAGCGGGGGCGTTTCACGAGCAGTACTTC. It is translated as CASSLAGAFHEQYF. The chain carries TRBV7-9 and TRBJ2-7; D is perhaps TRBD1 (6 bases). The CDR3 is 14 amino acids. The germline CDR1 and CDR2 sequences are SEHNR and FQNEAQ (reference sequence). Trimming took 0 bases from V and 5 from J, leaving 11 bases between them.

The gene calls are TRBV11-3 and TRBJ2-7; weak D call: TRBD2 (6 bases). The CDR3 has 15 amino acids. CDR1 is SGHNT and CDR2 is YENEEA in the germline V gene. Trimming shortened V by 1 base and J by 6 bases, and 16 bases separated the two germline ends. The CDR3 nucleotides read TGTGCCAGCAGCTTAGTCGTTGGCGGGGCCACCGAGCAGTACTTC. Protein sequence: CASSLVVGGATEQYF.

The rearrangement uses TRBV7-9 and TRBJ2-1; TRBD2 aligns across 8 bases. CDR1 is SEHNR, CDR2 FQNEAQ, per germline (reference sequence). The CDR3 runs 17 residues. Trimming took 3 bases from V and 0 from J; bases not matched to a gene: 7. This CDR3 is CASSFPSSGRSYNEQFF. CDR3 coding DNA: TGTGCCAGCAGCTTTCCCTCTAGCGGGCGCTCCTACAATGAGCAGTTCTTC.

This clone was detected a few times. The chain is built from TRBV28 and TRBJ2-7; 8 positions agree with TRBD1. The CDR3 totals 16 residues. The V gene end was trimmed by 1 base and the J gene end by 3 bases; junction bases not matched to a gene: 8. Germline lookup yields CDR1 MDHEN and CDR2 SYDVKM. This CDR3 is CASSLSDGQGYYEQYF. The CDR3, as DNA: TGTGCCAGCAGTTTATCCGACGGACAGGGATACTACGAGCAGTACTTC.

V gene TRBV19 combines with J gene TRBJ2-5; 9 positions match TRBD1. Losses at the gene ends were 3 bases for V and 4 bases for J; bases not matched to a gene: 6. The CDR3 length is 15 residues. CDR1 is LNHDA, CDR2 SQIVND, per germline (reference sequence). The CDR3 is CASSITGQGRETQYF. The CDR3 DNA sequence: TGTGCCAGTAGTATCACGGGACAGGGACGAGAGACCCAGTACTTC.

This sequence joins TRBV5-4 and TRBJ2-7, with 8 bases identical to TRBD2. Germline loops: CDR1 SGHNT, CDR2 YYREEE (reference sequence). The CDR3 is 16 amino acids. V lost 4 bases, J lost 6 bases, and 15 bases stayed unmatched. The CDR3 protein is CASSGRSSGETTEQYF. The DNA of the CDR3 is TGTGCCAGCAGCGGAAGGAGTAGCGGGGAAACAACCGAGCAGTACTTC. Supplemented by reference TRBV5-4 and TRBJ2-7, the full variable domain reads ETGVTQSPTHLIKTRGQQVTLRCSSQSGHNTVSWYQQALGQGPQFIFQYYREEENGRGNFPPRFSGLQFPNYSSELNVNALELDDSALYLCASSGRSSGETTEQYFGPGTRLTVT.

The rearrangement uses TRBV6-1 and TRBJ2-7; 7 bases match TRBD1. Looked up from germline, CDR1 is MNHNS and CDR2 is SASEGT. The trim removed 4 bases at V and 0 bases at J, leaving 12 bases unmatched. This CDR3 has 17 amino acids. DNA of the CDR3: TGTGCCAGCAGTGCAACCATCGCGACAGGGTCCTCCTACGAGCAGTACTTC. Translating gives CASSATIATGSSYEQYF.

The CDR3 DNA reads TGTGCCAGCAGCCCCCGGGCTAGCGGAAACTACGAGCAGTACTTC. Translating gives CASSPRASGNYEQYF. The chain is built from TRBV7-9 and TRBJ2-7; 7 bases align to TRBD2. J was trimmed by 3 bases and V by 5 bases; bases with no gene match: 10. CDR1 and CDR2 from the germline V gene are SEHNR and FQNEAQ (reference sequence). The CDR3 is 15 residues long. Full variable domain (outside the CDR3, taken from reference TRBV7-9 and TRBJ2-7): DTGVSQNPRHKITKRGQNVTFRCDPISEHNRLYWYRQTLGQGPEFLTYFQNEAQLEKSRLLSDRFSAERPKGSFSTLEIQRTEQGDSAMYLCASSPRASGNYEQYFGPGTRLTVT.

Notes on this clone: Other DNA sequences from this sample encode an identical CDR3 as well. This rearrangement joins TRBV27 to TRBJ1-2; a possible D gene is TRBD1 (5 bases). Germline V gene sequence: CDR1 MNHEY, CDR2 SMNVEV (reference sequence). The CDR3 is 12 amino acids. The V end was cut by 2 bases, the J end by 6 bases, with 7 bases between. The CDR3 here is CASSLTGDGYTF. The DNA for the CDR3 is TGTGCCAGCAGTTTAACGGGGGATGGCTACACCTTC.

This chain connects TRBV18 to TRBJ1-2; no clear D gene. This CDR3 is built from 12 residues. Germline assignment: CDR1 KGHSH and CDR2 LQKENI. The V end was cut by 0 bases, the J end by 5 bases, with 4 bases between. As DNA, the CDR3 is TGTGCCAGCTCACCACCGGCATATGGCTACACCTTC. Protein sequence: CASSPPAYGYTF.

The V gene is TRBV7-8, the J gene TRBJ2-1, with TRBD2 identical over 10 bases. The CDR3 loop spans 16 amino acids. Germline loops: CDR1 SGHVS, CDR2 FQNEAQ. Trimming took 7 bases from V and 2 from J; bases not matched to a gene: 8. The CDR3 here is CASITFTSGTYNEQFF. CDR3 DNA sequence: TGTGCCAGCATCACGTTTACTAGCGGGACCTACAATGAGCAGTTCTTC.

To note about this clone: Other DNA sequences within the sample encode an identical CDR3. The chain recombines TRBV13 with TRBJ2-3, with D perhaps matching TRBD2 (5 bases). CDR1 and CDR2 (germline): PRHDT, FYEKMQ (reference sequence). There are 14 residues in the CDR3. V was trimmed by 4 bases and J by 0 bases, leaving 8 bases between them. This CDR3 is CASSSSPSTDTQYF. CDR3 DNA sequence: TGTGCCAGCAGCTCTAGCCCCAGCACAGATACGCAGTATTTT. The full variable domain, its missing parts supplied by reference TRBV13 and TRBJ2-3, is AAGVIQSPRHLIKEKRETATLKCYPIPRHDTVYWYQQGPGQDPQFLISFYEKMQSDKGSIPDRFSAQQFSDYHSELNMSSLELGDSALYFCASSSSPSTDTQYFGPGTRLTVL.

This CDR3 reads CASRLRGSGANVLTF. CDR3 in DNA: TGTGCCAGCAGGCTCAGGGGTTCTGGGGCCAACGTCCTGACTTTC. The chain carries TRBV28 and TRBJ2-6; possibly TRBD1 for D (6 bases). The ends were cut back, 6 bases at V and 1 base at J, with 10 bases in the middle. The CDR3 contains 15 residues. The V gene's germline CDR1 is MDHEN and CDR2 SYDVKM.

The CDR3 nucleotides are TGTGCCTGGGCGGGGAGCAATCAGCCCCAGCATTTT. Its protein is CAWAGSNQPQHF. This chain uses TRBV30 with TRBJ1-5; no definite D call. The CDR3 spans 12 residues. Germline V gives CDR1 GTSNPN, CDR2 SVGIG (reference sequence). V shed 5 bases and J shed 1 base, with 6 bases lying between them.

The J gene is TRBJ1-2, the V gene TRBV13, with no clear D. CDR3 length equals 14 residues. Trimming removed 5 bases at V and 4 bases at J, with 14 bases between. Germline loops: CDR1 PRHDT, CDR2 FYEKMQ (reference sequence). CDR3 in DNA: TGTGCCAGCAGCCCCCGTGCAGAACCCTATGGCTACACCTTC. Translation: CASSPRAEPYGYTF. Full variable domain (missing parts from reference TRBV13 and TRBJ1-2): AAGVIQSPRHLIKEKRETATLKCYPIPRHDTVYWYQQGPGQDPQFLISFYEKMQSDKGSIPDRFSAQQFSDYHSELNMSSLELGDSALYFCASSPRAEPYGYTFGSGTRLTVV.

The rearrangement joins TRBV6-1 to TRBJ2-3; a possible D gene is TRBD2 (6 bases). Germline V gene sequence: CDR1 MNHNS, CDR2 SASEGT. Trimming removed 1 base at V and 1 base at J, with 9 bases between. The CDR3 covers 15 residues. The CDR3 is CASSEGLAGTDTQYF. In nucleotides, the CDR3 is TGTGCCAGCAGTGAAGGGTTAGCGGGCACAGATACGCAGTATTTT.

This chain connects TRBV10-3 to TRBJ2-3; 9 nucleotides line up with TRBD2. The CDR3 is 15 amino acids. V shed 3 bases and J 0 bases; nucleotides not matched to a gene: 1. Per the germline V gene, CDR1 is ENHRY and CDR2 is SYGVKD. The CDR3 DNA reads TGTGCCATCAGTGAACTAGCGGGCAGCACAGATACGCAGTATTTT. It translates to CAISELAGSTDTQYF.

V is TRBV28 and J is TRBJ2-2; 11 bases line up with TRBD1. The junction had 5 bases not matched to a gene; V was cut back by 0 bases and J by 5 bases. CDR3 size: 17 residues. Germline CDR1 is MDHEN and CDR2 is SYDVKM. This CDR3 is CASSLWGDRGYTGELFF. The CDR3 coding sequence is TGTGCCAGCAGTTTATGGGGGGACAGGGGGTATACCGGGGAGCTGTTTTTT.

The J gene is TRBJ2-3, the V gene TRBV9, with TRBD2 matching over 8 bases. CDR1 and CDR2 from the germline V gene are SGDLS and YYNGEE. With 0 bases clipped from V and 4 bases from J, the junction kept 7 bases outside the gene matches. The CDR3 has 16 amino acids. CDR3 loop: CASSVELAGGADTQYF. In nucleotides, the CDR3 is TGTGCCAGCAGCGTAGAGCTGGCGGGAGGTGCAGATACGCAGTATTTT.

The CDR3 sequence is CASSFLQASEKLFF. In DNA form, the CDR3 reads TGTGCCAGCAGCTTTTTGCAGGCGAGTGAAAAACTGTTTTTT. The J gene is TRBJ1-4, the V gene TRBV7-6; no reliable D call. Germline values: CDR1 SGHVS, CDR2 FNYEAQ. V was trimmed by 3 bases and J by 7 bases, leaving 12 bases between them. The CDR3 runs 14 residues.

This clone was recorded many times. This rearrangement joins TRBV1 to TRBJ2-2; the table's D call TRBD2 went unverified against the DNA. TRBV1 is a known pseudogene. There are 15 residues in the CDR3. This CDR3 is CTSPWTSDGTGELFF. In nucleotides, the CDR3 is TGCACCAGTCCGTGGACTAGCGATGGGACCGGGGAGCTGTTTTTT.